This TCR beta chain was captured in a study of T cell responses to AZD1222 COVID-19 vaccine. About the study: Analyses pooled second doses at about 4 or about 12 weeks. Study-level findings and limits: Only 5 or 6 individuals given AZD1222 were seropositive at baseline. Sampling captured repertoires only after the peak T cell response.

Generated by immunoSEQ multiplex PCR, the TCRdb table keeps only in-frame clones and is missing some. The sample carries about 150,000 clones, approximately 90% recorded once. CDR1 SQVTM and CDR2 ANQGSEA come from the germline V gene. The CDR3 is 14 amino acids. In the case of this clone: The antigen remains unidentified.

The clonotype comes from an adult in good health. The V call is TRBV29-1, the J call TRBJ2-1; 7 bases match TRBD1. Sequencing was performed on peripheral blood, taken on day 0 of AZD1222 vaccination. The CDR3 spells CRAARDSSYNEQFF. CDR3 DNA sequence: TGCAGGGCGGCCAGGGACAGCTCCTACAATGAGCAGTTCTTC.